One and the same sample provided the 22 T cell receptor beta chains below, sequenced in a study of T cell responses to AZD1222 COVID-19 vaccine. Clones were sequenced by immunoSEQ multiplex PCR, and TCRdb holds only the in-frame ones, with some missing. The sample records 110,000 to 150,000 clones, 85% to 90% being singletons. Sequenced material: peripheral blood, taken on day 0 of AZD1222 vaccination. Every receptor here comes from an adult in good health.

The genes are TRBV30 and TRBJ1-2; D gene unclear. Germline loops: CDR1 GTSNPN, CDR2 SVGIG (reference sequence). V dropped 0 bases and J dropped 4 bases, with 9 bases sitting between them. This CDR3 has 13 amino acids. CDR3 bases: TGTGCCTGGAGTGTACTTGAGGGCTATGGCTACACCTTC. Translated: CAWSVLEGYGYTF. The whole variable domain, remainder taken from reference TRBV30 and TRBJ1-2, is SQTIHQWPATLVQPVGSPLSLECTVEGTSNPNLYWYRQAAGRGLQLLFYSVGIGQISSEVPQNLSASRPQDRQFILSSKKLLLSDSGFYLCAWSVLEGYGYTFGSGTRLTVV.

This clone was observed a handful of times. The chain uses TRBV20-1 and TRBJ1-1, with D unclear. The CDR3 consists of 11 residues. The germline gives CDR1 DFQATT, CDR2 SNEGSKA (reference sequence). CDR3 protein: CGNRMFAEAFF. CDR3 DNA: TGCGGAAACCGGATGTTCGCCGAAGCTTTCTTT.

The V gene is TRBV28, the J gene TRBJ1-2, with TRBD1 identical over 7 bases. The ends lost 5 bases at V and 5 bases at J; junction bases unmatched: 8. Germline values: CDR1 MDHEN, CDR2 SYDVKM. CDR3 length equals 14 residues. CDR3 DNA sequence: TGTGCCAGCAGTACGCCTATACAGGGGTATGGCTACACCTTC. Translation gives CASSTPIQGYGYTF.

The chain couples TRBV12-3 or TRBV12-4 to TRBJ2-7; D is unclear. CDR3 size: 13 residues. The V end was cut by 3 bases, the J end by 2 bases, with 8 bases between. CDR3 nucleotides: TGTGCCAGCAGTTTTGGAGAACCCTACGAGCAGTACTTC. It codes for CASSFGEPYEQYF.

The CDR3 loop is CASSMVGEGPQHF. The CDR3 DNA reads TGTGCCAGTAGTATGGTTGGTGAGGGGCCCCAGCATTTT. The chain links TRBV19 to TRBJ1-5; D is unclear. Germline loops: CDR1 LNHDA, CDR2 SQIVND (reference sequence). The CDR3 contains 13 residues. V was cut by 3 bases and J by 9 bases, with 12 bases left in between.

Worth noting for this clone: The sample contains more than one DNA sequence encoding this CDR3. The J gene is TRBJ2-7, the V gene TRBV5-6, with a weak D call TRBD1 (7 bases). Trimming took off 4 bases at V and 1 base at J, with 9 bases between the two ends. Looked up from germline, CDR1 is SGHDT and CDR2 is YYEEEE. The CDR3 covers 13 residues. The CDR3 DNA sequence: TGTGCCAGCAGCCCAGGGGGGTCCTACGAGCAGTACTTC. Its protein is CASSPGGSYEQYF. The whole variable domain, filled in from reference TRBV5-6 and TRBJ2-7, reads DAGVTQSPTHLIKTRGQQVTLRCSPKSGHDTVSWYQQALGQGPQFIFQYYEEEERQRGNFPDRFSGHQFPNYSSELNVNALLLGDSALYLCASSPGGSYEQYFGPGTRLTVT.

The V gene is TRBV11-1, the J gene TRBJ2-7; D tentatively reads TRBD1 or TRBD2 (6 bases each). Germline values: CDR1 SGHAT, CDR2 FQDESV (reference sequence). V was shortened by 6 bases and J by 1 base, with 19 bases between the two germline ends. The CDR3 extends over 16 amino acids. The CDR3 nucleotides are TGTGCCAGCAGACCAGGCTGGGGGGCCGATTCCTACGAGCAGTACTTC. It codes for CASRPGWGADSYEQYF.

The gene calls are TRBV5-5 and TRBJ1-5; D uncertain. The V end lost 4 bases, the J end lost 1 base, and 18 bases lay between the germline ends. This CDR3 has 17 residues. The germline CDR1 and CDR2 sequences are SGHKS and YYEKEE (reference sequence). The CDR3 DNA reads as TGTGCCAGCAGCCCTTACCAGACGGAAGTAAGCAATCAGCCCCAGCATTTT. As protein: CASSPYQTEVSNQPQHF.

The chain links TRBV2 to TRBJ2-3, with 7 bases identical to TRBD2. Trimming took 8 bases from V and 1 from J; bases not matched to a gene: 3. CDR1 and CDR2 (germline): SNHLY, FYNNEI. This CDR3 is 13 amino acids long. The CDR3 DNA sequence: TGTGCCAGCTTGGCGGGGGGCACAGATACGCAGTATTTT. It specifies CASLAGGTDTQYF.

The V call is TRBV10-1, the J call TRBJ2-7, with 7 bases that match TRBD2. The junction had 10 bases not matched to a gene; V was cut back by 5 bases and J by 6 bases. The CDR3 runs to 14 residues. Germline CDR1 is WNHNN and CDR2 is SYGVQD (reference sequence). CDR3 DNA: TGCGCCAGCAGTCGACTAGCCGAGGCCTCCGAGCAGTACTTC. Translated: CASSRLAEASEQYF.

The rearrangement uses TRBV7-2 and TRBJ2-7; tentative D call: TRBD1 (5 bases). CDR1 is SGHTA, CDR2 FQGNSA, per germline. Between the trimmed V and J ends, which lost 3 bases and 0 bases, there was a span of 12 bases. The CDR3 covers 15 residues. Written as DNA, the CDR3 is TGTGCCAGCAGCTTGGGGCAGGTTGCCTCCTACGAGCAGTACTTC. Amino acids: CASSLGQVASYEQYF.

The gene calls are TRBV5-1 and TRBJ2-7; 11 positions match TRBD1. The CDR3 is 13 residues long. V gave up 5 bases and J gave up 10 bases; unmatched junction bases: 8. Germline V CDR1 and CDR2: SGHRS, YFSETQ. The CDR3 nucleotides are TGCGCCAGCAGTTGGACAGGGGGCGCTTTCCAGTACTTC. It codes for CASSWTGGAFQYF.

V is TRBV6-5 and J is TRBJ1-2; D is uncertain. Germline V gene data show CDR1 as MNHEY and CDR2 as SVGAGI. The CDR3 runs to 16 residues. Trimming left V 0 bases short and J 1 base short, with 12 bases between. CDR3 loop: CASSYSRSGYNYGYTF. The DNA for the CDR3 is TGTGCCAGCAGTTACTCGAGGTCCGGGTATAACTATGGCTACACCTTC.

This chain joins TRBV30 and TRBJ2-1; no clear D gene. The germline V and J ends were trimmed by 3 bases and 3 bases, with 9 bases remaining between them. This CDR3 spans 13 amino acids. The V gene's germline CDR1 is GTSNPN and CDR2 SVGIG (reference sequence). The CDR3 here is CAWRASSYNEQFF. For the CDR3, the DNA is TGTGCCTGGAGGGCTTCGAGCTACAATGAGCAGTTCTTC.

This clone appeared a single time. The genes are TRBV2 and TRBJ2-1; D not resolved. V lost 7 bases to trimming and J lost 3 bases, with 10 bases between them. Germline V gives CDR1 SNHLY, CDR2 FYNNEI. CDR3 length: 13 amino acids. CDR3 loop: CASIRTDYNEQFF. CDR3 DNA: TGTGCCAGCATACGGACCGACTACAATGAGCAGTTCTTC.

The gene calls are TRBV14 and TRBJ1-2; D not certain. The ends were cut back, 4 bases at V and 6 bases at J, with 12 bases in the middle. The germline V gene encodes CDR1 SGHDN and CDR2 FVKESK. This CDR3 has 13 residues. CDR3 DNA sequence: TGTGCCAGCAGCCCTCTTAGGCGGGATGGCTACACCTTC. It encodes CASSPLRRDGYTF.

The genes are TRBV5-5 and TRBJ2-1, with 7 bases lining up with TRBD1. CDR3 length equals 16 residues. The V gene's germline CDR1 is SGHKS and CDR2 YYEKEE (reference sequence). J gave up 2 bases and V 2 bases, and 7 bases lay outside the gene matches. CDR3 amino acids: CASSLRGGTAYNEQFF. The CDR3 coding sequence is TGTGCCAGCAGCTTAAGGGGTGGGACAGCCTACAATGAGCAGTTCTTC.

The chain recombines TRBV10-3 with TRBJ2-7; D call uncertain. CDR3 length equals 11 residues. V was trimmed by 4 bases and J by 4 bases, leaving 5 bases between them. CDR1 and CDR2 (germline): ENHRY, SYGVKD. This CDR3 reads CAISVEYEQYF. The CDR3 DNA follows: TGTGCCATCAGTGTAGAATACGAGCAGTACTTC.

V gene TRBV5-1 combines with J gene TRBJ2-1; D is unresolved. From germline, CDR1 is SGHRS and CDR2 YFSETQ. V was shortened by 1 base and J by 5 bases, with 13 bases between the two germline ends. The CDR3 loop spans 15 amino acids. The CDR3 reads CASSLSWAAHNEQFF. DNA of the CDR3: TGCGCCAGCAGCTTGAGTTGGGCAGCTCACAATGAGCAGTTCTTC.

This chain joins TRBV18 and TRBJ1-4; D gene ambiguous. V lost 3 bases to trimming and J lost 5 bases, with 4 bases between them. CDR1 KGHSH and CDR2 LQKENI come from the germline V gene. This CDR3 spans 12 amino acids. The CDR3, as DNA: TGTGCCAGCTCACCCCAGAATGAAAAACTGTTTTTT. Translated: CASSPQNEKLFF.

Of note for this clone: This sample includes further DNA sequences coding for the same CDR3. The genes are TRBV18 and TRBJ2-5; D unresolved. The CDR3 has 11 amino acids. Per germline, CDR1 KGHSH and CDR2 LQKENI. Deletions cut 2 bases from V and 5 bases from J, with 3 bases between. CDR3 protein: CASSPGETQYF. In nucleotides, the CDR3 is TGTGCCAGCTCACCAGGGGAGACCCAGTACTTC.

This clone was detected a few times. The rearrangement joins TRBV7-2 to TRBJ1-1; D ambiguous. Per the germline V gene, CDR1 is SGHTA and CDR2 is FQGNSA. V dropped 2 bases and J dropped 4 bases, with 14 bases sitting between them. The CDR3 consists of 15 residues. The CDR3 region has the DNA TGTGCCAGCAGCTTATCCTTGAGGAGTGGCACTGAAGCTTTCTTT. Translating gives CASSLSLRSGTEAFF.